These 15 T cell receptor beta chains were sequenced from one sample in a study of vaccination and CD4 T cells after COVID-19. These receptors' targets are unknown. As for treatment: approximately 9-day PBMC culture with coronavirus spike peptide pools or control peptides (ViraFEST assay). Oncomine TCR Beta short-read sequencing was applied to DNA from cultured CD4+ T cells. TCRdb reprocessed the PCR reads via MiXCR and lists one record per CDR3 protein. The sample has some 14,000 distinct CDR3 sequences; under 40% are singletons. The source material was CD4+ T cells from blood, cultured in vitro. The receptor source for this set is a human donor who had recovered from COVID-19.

The CDR3 region has the DNA TGTGCCAGCAGTTACGTCCAAACCACTGAAGCTTTCTTT. It encodes CASSYVQTTEAFF. This rearrangement joins TRBV6-5 to TRBJ1-1; D is unresolved. Germline values: CDR1 MNHEY, CDR2 SVGAGI. The CDR3 covers 13 residues. Trimming took off 2 bases at V and 4 bases at J, with 8 bases between the two ends.

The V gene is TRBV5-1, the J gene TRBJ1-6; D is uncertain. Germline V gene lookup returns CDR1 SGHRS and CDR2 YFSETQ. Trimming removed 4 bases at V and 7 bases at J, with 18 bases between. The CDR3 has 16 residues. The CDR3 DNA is TGCGCCAGCAGCGTAGGTGTCAGTGGTTTGAATTCACCCCTCCACTTT. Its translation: CASSVGVSGLNSPLHF.

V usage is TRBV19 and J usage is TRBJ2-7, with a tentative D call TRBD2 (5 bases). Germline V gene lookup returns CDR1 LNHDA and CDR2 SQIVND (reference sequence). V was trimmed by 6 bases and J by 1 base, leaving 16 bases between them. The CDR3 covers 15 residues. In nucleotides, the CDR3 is TGTGCCAGTAGCCAAAGCGGCAAGGCTTCCTACGAGCAGTACTTC. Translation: CASSQSGKASYEQYF.

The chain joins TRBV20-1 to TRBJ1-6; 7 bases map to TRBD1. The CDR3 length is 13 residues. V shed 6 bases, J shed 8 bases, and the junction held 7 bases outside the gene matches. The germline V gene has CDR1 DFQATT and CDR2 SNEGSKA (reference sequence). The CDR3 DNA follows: TGCAGTGCGCGAGGGGGCCGTGATTCACCCCTCCACTTT. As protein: CSARGGRDSPLHF.

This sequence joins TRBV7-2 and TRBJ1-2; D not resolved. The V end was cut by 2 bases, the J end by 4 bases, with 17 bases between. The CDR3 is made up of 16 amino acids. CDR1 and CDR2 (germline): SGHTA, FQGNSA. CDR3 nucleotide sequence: TGTGCCAGCAGCTTAACAAGATCCGCACAAGTCTATGGCTACACCTTC. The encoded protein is CASSLTRSAQVYGYTF.

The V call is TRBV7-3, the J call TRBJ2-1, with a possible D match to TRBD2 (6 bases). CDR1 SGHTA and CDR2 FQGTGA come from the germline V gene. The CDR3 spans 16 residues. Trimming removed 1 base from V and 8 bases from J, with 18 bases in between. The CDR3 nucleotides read TGTGCCAGCAGCTTAATGGGGCCGGGAGCGTCTGATGAGCAGTTCTTC. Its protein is CASSLMGPGASDEQFF.

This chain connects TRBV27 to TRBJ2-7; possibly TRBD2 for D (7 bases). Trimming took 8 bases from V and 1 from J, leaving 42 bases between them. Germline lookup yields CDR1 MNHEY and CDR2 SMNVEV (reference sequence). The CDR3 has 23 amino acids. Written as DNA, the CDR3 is TGTGCCAGCCCTGCAGTGAGGGCGGGAGTAACGTGGGGCGGGGGCTTCCCATCCTACGAGCAGTACTTC. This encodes CASPAVRAGVTWGGGFPSYEQYF.

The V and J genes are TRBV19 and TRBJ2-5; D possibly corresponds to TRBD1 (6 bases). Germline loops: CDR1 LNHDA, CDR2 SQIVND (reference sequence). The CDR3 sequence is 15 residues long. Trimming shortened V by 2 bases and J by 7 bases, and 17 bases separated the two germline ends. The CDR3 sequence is CASSISGDPSRTQYF. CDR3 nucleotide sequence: TGTGCCAGTAGTATATCAGGGGACCCATCCCGGACCCAGTACTTC.

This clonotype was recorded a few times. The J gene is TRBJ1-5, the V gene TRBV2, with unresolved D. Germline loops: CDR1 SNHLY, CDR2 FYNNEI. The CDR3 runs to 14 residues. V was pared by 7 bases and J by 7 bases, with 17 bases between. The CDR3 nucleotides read TGTGCCAGCACCGCGAGTCTCGAGTGGCAGCCCCAGCATTTT. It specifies CASTASLEWQPQHF. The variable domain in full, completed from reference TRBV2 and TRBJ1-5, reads EPEVTQTPSHQVTQMGQEVILRCVPISNHLYFYWYRQILGQKVEFLVSFYNNEISEKSEIFDDQFSVERPDGSNFTLKIRSTKLEDSAMYFCASTASLEWQPQHFGDGTRLSIL.

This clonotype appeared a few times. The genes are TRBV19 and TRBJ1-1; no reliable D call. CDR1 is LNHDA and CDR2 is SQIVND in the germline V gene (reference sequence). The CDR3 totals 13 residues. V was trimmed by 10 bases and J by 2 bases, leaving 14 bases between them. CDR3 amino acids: CATKAQLNTEAFF. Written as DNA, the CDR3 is TGTGCCACCAAGGCACAGCTCAACACTGAAGCTTTCTTT.

The CDR3 here is CASSLEVYNSPLHF. The DNA for the CDR3 is TGTGCCAGCAGCTTAGAGGTCTATAATTCACCCCTCCACTTT. The V and J genes are TRBV7-6 and TRBJ1-6; D is ambiguous. There are 14 residues in the CDR3. With 1 base removed from V and 3 bases from J, the gap between germline ends came to 4 bases. CDR1 SGHVS and CDR2 FNYEAQ come from the germline V gene.

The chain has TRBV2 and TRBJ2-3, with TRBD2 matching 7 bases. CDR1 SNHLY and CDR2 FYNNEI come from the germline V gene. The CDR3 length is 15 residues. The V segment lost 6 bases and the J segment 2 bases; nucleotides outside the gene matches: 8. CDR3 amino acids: CASRSSSGVTDTQYF. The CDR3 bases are TGTGCCAGCAGAAGCTCCAGCGGGGTCACAGATACGCAGTATTTT. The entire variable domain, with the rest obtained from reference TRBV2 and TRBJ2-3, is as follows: EPEVTQTPSHQVTQMGQEVILRCVPISNHLYFYWYRQILGQKVEFLVSFYNNEISEKSEIFDDQFSVERPDGSNFTLKIRSTKLEDSAMYFCASRSSSGVTDTQYFGPGTRLTVL.

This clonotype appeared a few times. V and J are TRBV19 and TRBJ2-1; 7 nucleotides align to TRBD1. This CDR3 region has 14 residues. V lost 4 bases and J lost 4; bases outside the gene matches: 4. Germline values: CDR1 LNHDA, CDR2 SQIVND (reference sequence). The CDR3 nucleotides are TGTGCCAGTAGTAGAGACAGGGAGTACAATGAGCAGTTCTTC. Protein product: CASSRDREYNEQFF.

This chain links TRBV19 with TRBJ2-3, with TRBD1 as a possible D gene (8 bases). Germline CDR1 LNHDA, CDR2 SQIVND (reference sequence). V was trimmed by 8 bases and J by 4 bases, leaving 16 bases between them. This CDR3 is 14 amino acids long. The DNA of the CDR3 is TGTGCCAGTCAAAAACAGGGGGGGCCAGATACGCAGTATTTT. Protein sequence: CASQKQGGPDTQYF.

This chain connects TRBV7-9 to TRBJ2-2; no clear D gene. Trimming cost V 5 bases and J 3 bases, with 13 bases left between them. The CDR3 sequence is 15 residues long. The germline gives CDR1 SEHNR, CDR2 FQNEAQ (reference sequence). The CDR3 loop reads CASSRNLGDTGELFF. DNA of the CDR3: TGTGCCAGCAGCCGAAATCTAGGAGACACCGGGGAGCTGTTTTTT.